This TCR beta chain came from a study of cytomegalovirus exposure and HLA in healthy donors. The PCR had 60 Vbeta and 13 Jbeta primers. The protocol was immunoSEQ multiplex PCR, while the TCRdb copy is restricted to in-frame clones and leaves out a portion. The sample records some 120,000 clones, 75% being singletons. Germline trimming cut 4 bases from V and 0 bases from J; bases unmatched to any gene: 4. The V gene's germline CDR1 is MDHEN and CDR2 SYDVKM. The length of the CDR3 is 15 residues. The receptor comes from a middle-aged woman in good health and CMV-seropositive. V is TRBV28 and J is TRBJ1-1; 8 nucleotides agree with TRBD1. The specimen was PBMCs. The CDR3 nucleotides read TGTGCCAGCAGTTCCCCGACAGGGGTGAACACTGAAGCTTTCTTT. This gives the protein CASSSPTGVNTEAFF.